Below are 4 T cell receptor beta chains sequenced from a single sample in a study of regulatory T cells in long-lasting Graves disease (dated by TCRdb to 2020 to 2022). The time point label, as the study defines it: newly diagnosed GD, antithyroid drugs for less than 3 months. RNA was extracted from PBMCs in TRIzol for both TCR sequencing and RNA sequencing. The library was prepared using multiplex PCR. Sequencing relied on an Illumina HiSeq 4000. To build TCR beta libraries, CDR3 regions were amplified by Arm-PCR using iRepertoire HTBI primers. TCRdb reran the public reads through fastp at Q25 and MiXCR, keeping productive beta chains. All rows with the same CDR3 protein become a single entry with the most common DNA and genes. In this sample the table shows about 470,000 distinct CDR3 sequences, about 15% of which occur a single time. Together, the top ten hold 16% of the sample. This sample also belongs to another study, concerning T cells in Graves' hyperthyroidism and ophthalmopathy.

The sample in question was peripheral blood mononuclear cells (PBMCs), obtained at new diagnosis, from a patient treated with antithyroid drugs. All receptors derive from a woman younger than 45 with Graves disease. Donor details come from another sample of the same person, matched by shared clones.

This clonotype was seen repeatedly, ten times or more. The chain combines TRBV24-1 with TRBJ1-5; D uncertain. Trimming shortened V by 5 bases and J by 9 bases, and 16 bases separated the two germline ends. CDR1 is KGHDR, CDR2 SFDVKD, per germline. The CDR3 totals 14 residues. This CDR3 is CATSGPGEGRPQHF. CDR3 DNA sequence: TGTGCCACCAGTGGGCCTGGGGAGGGAAGGCCCCAGCATTTT.

This clonotype was seen ten or more times. The chain couples TRBV12-3 or TRBV12-4 to TRBJ2-1; 9 bases fit TRBD1. The V gene end was trimmed by 0 bases and the J gene end by 5 bases; junction bases not matched to a gene: 5. The CDR3 runs 16 residues. Here the CDR3 reads CASSLARTGEDNEQFF. In DNA form, the CDR3 reads TGTGCCAGCAGTTTAGCAAGGACAGGGGAAGACAATGAGCAGTTCTTC.

This clonotype was observed many times. The chain has TRBV28 and TRBJ1-3, with unresolved D. Germline CDR1 is MDHEN and CDR2 is SYDVKM. V was pared by 4 bases and J by 0 bases, with 10 bases between. The CDR3 totals 15 residues. The CDR3 sequence is CASSSGHTSGNTIYF. The CDR3 DNA follows: TGTGCCAGCAGTTCGGGTCATACCTCTGGAAACACCATATATTTT.

Note on this clonotype: Germline and junction disagree at one end, which may indicate a read error. The chain joins TRBV13 to TRBJ2-6; 12 bases line up with TRBD1. The CDR3 runs 17 residues. The germline V gene has CDR1 PRHDT and CDR2 FYEKMQ (reference sequence). For the CDR3, the DNA is TGCGCCAGCAGCCTTGGGACAGGGGGCGCTGGGGCCAACGTCCTGACTTTC. Protein sequence: CASSLGTGGAGANVLTF.